The 19 T cell receptor beta chains in this list originate from one sample, sequenced in a study of T cells after yellow fever vaccination. Each CDR3 protein gets one entry after TCRdb re-called the 5' RACE reads with MiXCR. The table includes about 350,000 distinct CDR3 sequences, approximately 12% detected once. Sequenced here: CD4+ T cells sorted from PBMCs, sampled 15 days after the yellow fever booster vaccination. All receptors come from a young man who received the YFV17D yellow fever vaccine.

The chain's CDR3 is CAREARGQDTEAFF. The CDR3 nucleotides read TGTGCCAGAGAGGCCAGGGGGCAGGACACTGAAGCTTTCTTT. This chain links TRBV2 with TRBJ1-1; 8 bases fit TRBD1. Germline CDR1 SNHLY, CDR2 FYNNEI. V was clipped by 9 bases and J by 3 bases; unmatched bases: 9. The CDR3 extends over 14 amino acids.

This clonotype came up many times. The chain carries TRBV23-1 and TRBJ2-2; D is unclear. TRBV23-1 is annotated as an ORF whose role is uncertain. Trimming stripped 5 bases from V and 6 bases from J, with 7 bases between. The CDR3 length is 12 residues. This chain's CDR3 is CASSTRAGELFF. The CDR3, as DNA: TGCGCCAGCAGTACGAGAGCCGGGGAGCTGTTTTTT.

This clonotype was seen a few times. This chain joins TRBV20-1 and TRBJ2-7; tentative D call: TRBD1 (5 bases). This CDR3 contains 15 residues. Germline V CDR1 and CDR2: DFQATT, SNEGSKA (reference sequence). V lost 0 bases and J lost 0, with 12 bases in between. The CDR3 spells CSARDPGKSSYEQYV. The CDR3 nucleotides are TGCAGTGCTAGAGATCCAGGGAAGAGCTCCTACGAGCAGTACGTC.

In this sample, this clonotype turned up many times. This rearrangement joins TRBV7-8 to TRBJ2-7, with a tentative D call TRBD2 (6 bases). Germline V lookup: CDR1 SGHVS, CDR2 FQNEAQ. V dropped 4 bases and J dropped 3 bases, with 22 bases sitting between them. CDR3 size: 17 residues. CDR3 amino acids: CASSSNRPGGPGYEQYF. In DNA, the CDR3 is TGTGCCAGCAGCTCCAATAGACCCGGAGGGCCCGGCTACGAGCAGTACTTC.

The chain employs TRBV7-3 and TRBJ2-5, with a weak D call TRBD2 (6 bases). CDR1 SGHTA and CDR2 FQGTGA come from the germline V gene. Trimming removed 2 bases from V and 4 bases from J, with 14 bases in between. This CDR3 comprises 15 residues. The DNA for the CDR3 is TGTGCCAGCAGCTTATGGGGGAGCGGGTCAGAGACCCAGTACTTC. Translated, it gives CASSLWGSGSETQYF.

This clonotype was seen a few times. The V call is TRBV6-5, the J call TRBJ1-2; 9 positions agree with TRBD1. This CDR3 has 13 amino acids. V lost 2 bases and J lost 14; bases outside the gene matches: 9. The germline CDR1 and CDR2 sequences are MNHEY and SVGAGI. CDR3 nucleotides: TGTGCCAGCAGTTACGCCCGTGGACAGGGGTATACCTTC. Protein sequence: CASSYARGQGYTF.

The V call is TRBV15, the J call TRBJ1-4; D gene ambiguous. The CDR3 is made up of 14 amino acids. CDR1 is LNHNV and CDR2 is YYDKDF in the germline V gene (reference sequence). The V end lost 0 bases, the J end lost 6 bases, and 8 bases lay between the germline ends. The CDR3: CATSREGRYEKLFF. Here the CDR3 DNA reads TGTGCCACCAGCAGAGAGGGCAGATATGAAAAACTGTTTTTT.

In this sample, this clonotype turned up a few times. V is TRBV7-6 and J is TRBJ2-5, with D tentatively TRBD1 or TRBD2 (6 bases each). The CDR3 extends over 16 amino acids. V was trimmed by 3 bases and J by 3 bases, leaving 17 bases between them. In germline, CDR1 is SGHVS, CDR2 FNYEAQ. This chain's CDR3 is CASSLLAGHVKETQYF. In DNA form, the CDR3 reads TGTGCCAGCAGCTTGCTTGCGGGACACGTTAAAGAGACCCAGTACTTC.

This clonotype was found many times. The chain uses TRBV5-1 and TRBJ2-5; 9 nucleotides align to TRBD1. V gave up 2 bases and J gave up 5 bases; unmatched junction bases: 4. This CDR3 spans 14 amino acids. CDR1 is SGHRS and CDR2 is YFSETQ in the germline V gene. The DNA for the CDR3 is TGCGCCAGCAGCTTCGGGACAGGGAGGGAGACCCAGTACTTC. Protein: CASSFGTGRETQYF.

J is TRBJ2-5 and V is TRBV20-1; perhaps TRBD1 as D (6 bases). CDR3 length equals 12 residues. V was shortened by 5 bases and J by 4 bases, with 11 bases between the two germline ends. Germline V gene data show CDR1 as DFQATT and CDR2 as SNEGSKA (reference sequence). In nucleotides, the CDR3 is TGCAGTGCTTCTACAGGGTTAGAGACCCAGTACTTC. Its protein product is CSASTGLETQYF.

In its sample, this clonotype was seen a few times. This chain links TRBV6-2 or TRBV6-3 with TRBJ2-1; 11 positions match TRBD2. V was clipped by 2 bases and J by 10 bases; unmatched bases: 13. The germline V gene encodes CDR1 MNHEY and CDR2 SVGEGT. This CDR3 spans 17 amino acids. In DNA, the CDR3 is TGTGCCAGCAGTTACACGCCCGGGACTAGCGGACAACACGAGCAGTTCTTC. Translated: CASSYTPGTSGQHEQFF.

The J gene is TRBJ1-6, the V gene TRBV6-6, with D uncertain. The germline gives CDR1 MNHNY, CDR2 SVGAGI (reference sequence). V lost 7 bases and J 6 bases, leaving 7 bases between the germline ends. This CDR3 spans 12 amino acids. The CDR3 DNA follows: TGTGCCAGCACCGACCGTAATTCACCCCTCCACTTT. Translating it yields CASTDRNSPLHF.

Only a few counts were recorded for this clonotype. V gene TRBV5-1 combines with J gene TRBJ2-5, with no clear D. Per germline, CDR1 SGHRS and CDR2 YFSETQ. The V and J ends lost 1 base and 5 bases respectively, with 9 bases between them. This CDR3 contains 13 residues. The CDR3 protein is CASSLFSLETQYF. CDR3 DNA: TGCGCCAGCAGCTTGTTTAGCTTGGAGACCCAGTACTTC.

In this sample, this clonotype turned up a few times. V and J are TRBV3-1 and TRBJ1-1; D possibly corresponds to TRBD1 (6 bases). Germline loops: CDR1 LGHDT, CDR2 YNNKEL (reference sequence). The CDR3 extends over 15 amino acids. Trimming took 4 bases from V and 1 from J, leaving 13 bases between them. The CDR3 loop reads CASSRRGTRNTEAFF. The CDR3 DNA reads as TGTGCCAGCAGCCGGAGGGGGACAAGGAACACTGAAGCTTTCTTT.

The V and J genes are TRBV10-3 and TRBJ1-3; D may be TRBD1 (5 bases). This CDR3 comprises 15 residues. Deletions cut 7 bases from V and 0 bases from J, with 13 bases between. Germline V gene data show CDR1 as ENHRY and CDR2 as SYGVKD. CDR3 nucleotide sequence: TGTGCCATCACTCTCGGGACCGACTCTGGAAACACCATATATTTT. Translation gives CAITLGTDSGNTIYF.

This clonotype was seen a few times. The chain combines TRBV6-1 with TRBJ2-5; 12 nucleotides line up with TRBD2. Germline-derived CDR1 and CDR2 are MNHNS and SASEGT. The CDR3 is made up of 15 amino acids. The V gene end was trimmed by 2 bases and the J gene end by 4 bases; junction bases not matched to a gene: 2. The CDR3 region is CASSELAGGPETQYF. The CDR3 nucleotides are TGTGCCAGCAGTGAACTAGCGGGGGGGCCAGAGACCCAGTACTTC.

This clonotype was found many times. The rearrangement joins TRBV18 to TRBJ2-3; 10 bases are shared with TRBD1. Germline V gives CDR1 KGHSH, CDR2 LQKENI. The V gene end was trimmed by 3 bases and the J gene end by 4 bases; junction bases not matched to a gene: 4. This CDR3 has 15 residues. As DNA, the CDR3 is TGTGCCAGCTCACCCCGGACAGGGGGTGCAGATACGCAGTATTTT. It yields the protein CASSPRTGGADTQYF.

This clonotype was observed at least ten times. V gene TRBV29-1 combines with J gene TRBJ2-3; D is perhaps TRBD1 (5 bases). The ends were cut back, 0 bases at V and 4 bases at J, with 14 bases in the middle. The germline gives CDR1 SQVTM, CDR2 ANQGSEA. The CDR3 runs to 15 residues. In DNA, the CDR3 is TGCAGCGTTGAAGATTTGGGCAGGGCCGCAGATACGCAGTATTTT. Translated, it gives CSVEDLGRAADTQYF.

The V and J genes are TRBV20-1 and TRBJ2-3, with unresolved D. The germline V gene has CDR1 DFQATT and CDR2 SNEGSKA (reference sequence). The V end lost 6 bases, the J end lost 5 bases, and 18 bases lay between the germline ends. There are 14 residues in the CDR3. The CDR3 loop is CSAPMGWARDTQYF. In DNA form, the CDR3 reads TGCAGTGCCCCCATGGGTTGGGCGAGAGATACGCAGTATTTT.